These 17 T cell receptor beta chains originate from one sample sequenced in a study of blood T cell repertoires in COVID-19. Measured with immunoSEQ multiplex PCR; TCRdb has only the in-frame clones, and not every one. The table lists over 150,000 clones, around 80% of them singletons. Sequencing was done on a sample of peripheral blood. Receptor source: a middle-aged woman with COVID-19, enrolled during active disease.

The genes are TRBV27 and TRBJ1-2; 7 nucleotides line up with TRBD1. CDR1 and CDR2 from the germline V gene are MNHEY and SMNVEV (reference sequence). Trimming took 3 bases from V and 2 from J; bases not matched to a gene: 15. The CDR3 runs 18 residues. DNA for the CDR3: TGTGCCAGCAGTTTTTTCCCCGGACAGGAGAGTTCGAACTATGGCTACACCTTC. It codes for CASSFFPGQESSNYGYTF.

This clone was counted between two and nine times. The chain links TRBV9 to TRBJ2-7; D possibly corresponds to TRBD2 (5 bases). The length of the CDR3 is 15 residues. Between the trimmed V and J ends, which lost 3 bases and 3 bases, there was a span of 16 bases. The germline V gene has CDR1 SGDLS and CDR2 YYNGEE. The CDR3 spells CASSGPWTGDYEQYF. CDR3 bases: TGTGCCAGCAGCGGCCCGTGGACTGGAGACTACGAGCAGTACTTC.

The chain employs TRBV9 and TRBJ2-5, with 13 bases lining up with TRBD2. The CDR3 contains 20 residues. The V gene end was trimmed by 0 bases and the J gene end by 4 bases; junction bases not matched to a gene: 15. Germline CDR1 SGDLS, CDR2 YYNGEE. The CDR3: CASSVELAGGKNHKLETQYF. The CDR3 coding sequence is TGTGCCAGCAGCGTAGAACTAGCGGGGGGGAAAAACCATAAACTAGAGACCCAGTACTTC.

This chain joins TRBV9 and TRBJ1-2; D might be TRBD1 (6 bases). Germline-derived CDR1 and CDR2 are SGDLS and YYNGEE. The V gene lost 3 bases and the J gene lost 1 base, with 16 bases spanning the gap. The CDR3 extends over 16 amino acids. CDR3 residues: CASSESRTEVNYGYTF. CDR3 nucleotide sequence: TGTGCCAGCAGCGAGTCCCGGACAGAAGTTAACTATGGCTACACCTTC.

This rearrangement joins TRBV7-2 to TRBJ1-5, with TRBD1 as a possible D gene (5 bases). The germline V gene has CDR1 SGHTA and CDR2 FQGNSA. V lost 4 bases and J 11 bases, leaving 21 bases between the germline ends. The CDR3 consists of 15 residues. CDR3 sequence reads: CASSSRGLGADAQHF. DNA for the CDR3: TGTGCCAGCAGCTCAAGGGGTCTTGGGGCCGATGCCCAGCATTTT.

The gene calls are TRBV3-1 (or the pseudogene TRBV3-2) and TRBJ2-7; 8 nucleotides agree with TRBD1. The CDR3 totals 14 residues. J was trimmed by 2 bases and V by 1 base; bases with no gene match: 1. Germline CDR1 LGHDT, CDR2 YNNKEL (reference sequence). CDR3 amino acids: CASSQGDRTYEQYF. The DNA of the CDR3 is TGTGCCAGCAGCCAAGGGGACAGGACCTACGAGCAGTACTTC.

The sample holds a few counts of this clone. The chain's CDR3 is CASSSGFYGYTF. CDR3 nucleotides: TGTGCCAGCAGCTCGGGGTTCTATGGCTACACCTTC. This chain links TRBV7-9 with TRBJ1-2; D unclear. V lost 4 bases to trimming and J lost 4 bases, with 7 bases between them. This CDR3 contains 12 residues. Germline V gene sequence: CDR1 SEHNR, CDR2 FQNEAQ (reference sequence). The complete variable domain, with remaining parts taken from reference TRBV7-9 and TRBJ1-2, reads DTGVSQNPRHKITKRGQNVTFRCDPISEHNRLYWYRQTLGQGPEFLTYFQNEAQLEKSRLLSDRFSAERPKGSFSTLEIQRTEQGDSAMYLCASSSGFYGYTFGSGTRLTVV.

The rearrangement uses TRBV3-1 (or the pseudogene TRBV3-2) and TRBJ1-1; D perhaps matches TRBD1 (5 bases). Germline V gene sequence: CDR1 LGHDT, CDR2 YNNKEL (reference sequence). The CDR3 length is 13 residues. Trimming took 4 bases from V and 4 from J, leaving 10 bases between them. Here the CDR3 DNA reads TGTGCCAGCAGCCGGACGGGACTCACTGAAGCTTTCTTT. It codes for CASSRTGLTEAFF.

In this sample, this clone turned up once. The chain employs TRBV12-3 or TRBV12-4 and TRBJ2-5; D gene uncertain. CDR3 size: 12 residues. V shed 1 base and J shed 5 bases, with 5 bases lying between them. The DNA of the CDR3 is TGTGCCAGCAGTTTAGGGCGGGAGACCCAGTACTTC. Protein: CASSLGRETQYF.

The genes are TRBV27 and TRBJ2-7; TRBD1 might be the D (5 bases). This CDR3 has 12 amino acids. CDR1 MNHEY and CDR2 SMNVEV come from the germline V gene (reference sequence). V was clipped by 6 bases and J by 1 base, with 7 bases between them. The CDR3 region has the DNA TGTGCCAGCAGAGGGGTGTCCTACGAGCAGTACTTC. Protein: CASRGVSYEQYF.

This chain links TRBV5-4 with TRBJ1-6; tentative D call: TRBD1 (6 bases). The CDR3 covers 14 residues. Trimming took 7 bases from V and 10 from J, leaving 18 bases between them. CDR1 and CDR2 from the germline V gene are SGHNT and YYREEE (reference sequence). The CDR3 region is CASGNRAGVSPLHF. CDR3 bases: TGTGCCAGCGGCAACAGGGCTGGGGTGTCACCCCTCCACTTT.

DNA for the CDR3: TGTGCCAGCAGTGAAGGAGGGGGCGCATGGCAGCCCCAGCATTTT. This encodes CASSEGGGAWQPQHF. The chain combines TRBV6-1 with TRBJ1-5, with 7 bases matching TRBD1. The CDR3 sequence is 15 residues long. J gave up 7 bases and V 1 base, and 7 bases lay outside the gene matches. Germline values: CDR1 MNHNS, CDR2 SASEGT.

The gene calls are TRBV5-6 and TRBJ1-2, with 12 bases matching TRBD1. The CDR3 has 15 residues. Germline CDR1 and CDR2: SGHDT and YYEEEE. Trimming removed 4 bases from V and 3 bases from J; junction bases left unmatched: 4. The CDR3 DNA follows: TGTGCCAGCAGCGGCGGGACAGGGGGCGACTATGGCTACACCTTC. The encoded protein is CASSGGTGGDYGYTF.

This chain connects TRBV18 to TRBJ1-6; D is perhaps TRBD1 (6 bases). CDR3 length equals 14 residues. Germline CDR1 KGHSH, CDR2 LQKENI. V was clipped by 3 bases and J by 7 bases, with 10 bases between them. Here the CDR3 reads CASSPDSANSPLHF. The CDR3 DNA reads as TGTGCCAGCTCACCGGACAGCGCCAATTCACCCCTCCACTTT.

The CDR3 protein is CASSSGTAPNSPLHF. CDR3 DNA: TGCGCCAGCAGCTCCGGGACTGCGCCTAATTCACCCCTCCACTTT. The V gene is TRBV5-1, the J gene TRBJ1-6, with D tentatively TRBD1 (5 bases). Germline V gene lookup returns CDR1 SGHRS and CDR2 YFSETQ. There are 15 residues in the CDR3. V was shortened by 3 bases and J by 6 bases, with 13 bases between the two germline ends.

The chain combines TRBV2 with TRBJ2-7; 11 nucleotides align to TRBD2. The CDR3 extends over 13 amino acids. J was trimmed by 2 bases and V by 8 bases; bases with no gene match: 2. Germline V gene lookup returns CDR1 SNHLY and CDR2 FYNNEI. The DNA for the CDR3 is TGTGCCAGCGTGGGACTAGCGGCCTACGAGCAGTACTTC. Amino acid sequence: CASVGLAAYEQYF. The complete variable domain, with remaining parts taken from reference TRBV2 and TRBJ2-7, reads EPEVTQTPSHQVTQMGQEVILRCVPISNHLYFYWYRQILGQKVEFLVSFYNNEISEKSEIFDDQFSVERPDGSNFTLKIRSTKLEDSAMYFCASVGLAAYEQYFGPGTRLTVT.

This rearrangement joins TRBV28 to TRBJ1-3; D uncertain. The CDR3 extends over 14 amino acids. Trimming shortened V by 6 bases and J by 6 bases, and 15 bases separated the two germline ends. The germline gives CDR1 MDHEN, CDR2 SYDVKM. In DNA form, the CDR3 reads TGTGCCAGCAGCCTTACCGGGGAGGAAAACACCATATATTTT. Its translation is CASSLTGEENTIYF.